The present T cell receptor beta chain was sequenced within a study of T cells after yellow fever vaccination. Findings of the study overall: Most primary-vaccination clones recurred post-booster (roughly 96% CD4, 88% CD8). The CD4 compartment and the CD8 compartment contained a small share of clonotypes in common. Contamination by abundant bulk-population clonotypes could be present in FACS-sorted repertoires.

There are 17 residues in the CDR3. With 4 bases clipped from V and 4 bases from J, the junction kept 12 bases outside the gene matches. Germline CDR1 SGDLS, CDR2 YYNGEE. There are a few counts of this clonotype. Its matching antigen is unknown. TCRdb reprocessed the 5' RACE reads with MiXCR, giving one entry per CDR3 protein. Here the sample spans a few hundred thousand distinct CDR3 sequences, 9.5% to 13% being singletons. The receptor comes from a man aged 18-30 years who received the YFV17D yellow fever vaccine. The chain couples TRBV9 to TRBJ2-5; 11 bases line up with TRBD2. Source: PBMCs, taken on the day of the first yellow fever vaccination. In nucleotides, the CDR3 is TGTGCCAGCAGCCCGCACCCGGGACTAGCGGTAGGAGAGACCCAGTACTTC. Protein product: CASSPHPGLAVGETQYF. The entire variable domain, with the rest obtained from reference TRBV9 and TRBJ2-5, is as follows: DSGVTQTPKHLITATGQRVTLRCSPRSGDLSVYWYQQSLDQGLQFLIQYYNGEERAKGNILERFSAQQFPDLHSELNLSSLELGDSALYFCASSPHPGLAVGETQYFGPGTRLLVL.